The rows below give T cell receptor beta chains drawn from one sample of a study of shared T cell receptors in the human thymus. The table came from immunoSEQ multiplex PCR; TCRdb's copy has only in-frame clones and leaves some out. This table holds hundreds of thousands of clones, approximately 90% found once. This same sample was also part of a study on human thymus T cells.

The sequenced material came from thymocytes. The receptors derive from a boy under three years old with a congenital heart defect. Each CDR3 is given with its conserved first and last residue. D genes are given only for firm matches. Some rows have no size entry. The others give once, few or many, or a class for an expanded clone.

DNA: TGCGCCAGCAGCCTTTGGACAGGTGGATTTCTATACTATGGCTACACCTTC
CDR3: CASSLWTGGFLYYGYTF
V: TRBV5-1
D: TRBD1
size: .
J: TRBJ1-2

DNA: TGTGCCAGCAGCCCCGTAGCGGGGAGCTCCTACAATGAGCAGTTCTTC
CDR3: CASSPVAGSSYNEQFF
V: TRBV5-6
D: TRBD2
size: .
J: TRBJ2-1

DNA: TGCGCCAGCAGCCAAGATGCGTACCAAGAGACCCAGTACTTC
CDR3: CASSQDAYQETQYF
V: TRBV4-1
D: .
size: .
J: TRBJ2-5

DNA: TGTGCCAGCTCACAGGGCCCTGGGGCCAACGTCCTGACTTTC
CDR3: CASSQGPGANVLTF
V: TRBV25-1
D: .
size: .
J: TRBJ2-6

DNA: TGCGCCAGCAGCTTGGGGACTCGAAAAAGCTCCTACAATGAGCAGTTCTTC
CDR3: CASSLGTRKSSYNEQFF
V: TRBV5-1
D: .
size: .
J: TRBJ2-1

DNA: TGTGCTAGTGGTTCGGGACAGGGACGTGACTATGGCTACACCTTC
CDR3: CASGSGQGRDYGYTF
V: TRBV12-5
D: TRBD1
size: few
J: TRBJ1-2

DNA: TGTGCCAGCAGCCAATTTCTACCGACCTACGAGCAGTACTTC
CDR3: CASSQFLPTYEQYF
V: TRBV4-2
D: .
size: .
J: TRBJ2-7

DNA: TGCGCCAGCAGTGTACCGGGACTCTTTAGCAATCAGCCCCAGCATTTT
CDR3: CASSVPGLFSNQPQHF
V: TRBV10-1
D: .
size: .
J: TRBJ1-5

DNA: TGTGCCAGCAGCGAGGAGGGGCCGCGGAAGTTCTTC
CDR3: CASSEEGPRKFF
V: TRBV7-2
D: .
size: .
J: TRBJ2-1

DNA: TGCAGCGTCGTTACAGGGGTACGAGTTGGCTACACCTTC
CDR3: CSVVTGVRVGYTF
V: TRBV29-1
D: TRBD1
size: .
J: TRBJ1-2

DNA: TGTGCCAGCAGTTCGACGACAGGGGGGCAGCCCCAGCATTTT
CDR3: CASSSTTGGQPQHF
V: TRBV6-6
D: TRBD1
size: .
J: TRBJ1-5

DNA: TGTGCCAGCAGCTTCTCGAGCGATGAGCAGTTCTTC
CDR3: CASSFSSDEQFF
V: TRBV7-6
D: .
size: .
J: TRBJ2-1

DNA: TGTGCCAGCAGCTCTACTACGCCCGGGGAGCTGTTTTTT
CDR3: CASSSTTPGELFF
V: TRBV13
D: .
size: .
J: TRBJ2-2

DNA: TGTGCCAGCAGCGTAAGGGGCTTGAACACTGAAGCTTTCTTT
CDR3: CASSVRGLNTEAFF
V: TRBV7-9
D: .
size: .
J: TRBJ1-1

DNA: TGTGCCTGGAGCGCTTTAGTGACAGTCCTAGCCAAAAACATTCAGTACTTC
CDR3: CAWSALVTVLAKNIQYF
V: TRBV30
D: .
size: .
J: TRBJ2-4

DNA: TGTGCCAGCAGCTTCGGACTAGCGGGAGTAACCTACGAGCAGTACTTC
CDR3: CASSFGLAGVTYEQYF
V: TRBV6-6
D: TRBD2
size: .
J: TRBJ2-7

DNA: TGTGCCAGCAGCTTAGGCGCCCTGGACAGCTCCTACGAGCAGTACTTC
CDR3: CASSLGALDSSYEQYF
V: TRBV7-6
D: .
size: .
J: TRBJ2-7

DNA: TGTGCCAGCAGTGTCGTGCCTAGAGAGGGATGGCCGAATCAGCCCCAGCATTTT
CDR3: CASSVVPREGWPNQPQHF
V: TRBV6-1
D: .
size: few
J: TRBJ1-5

DNA: TGCGCCAGCAGCGCGTCACCCCCGCTTAGCGGTCTCTGCGAGCAGTACTTC
CDR3: CASSASPPLSGLCEQYF
V: TRBV5-1
D: .
size: .
J: TRBJ2-7

DNA: TGCGCCAGCAGCCAAGTGGGACTAGGAGATTACGAGCAGTACTTC
CDR3: CASSQVGLGDYEQYF
V: TRBV4-3
D: TRBD2
size: .
J: TRBJ2-7

DNA: TGTGCCAGCAGCACAGGGACTAGCGGGACGGGAGATACGCAGTATTTT
CDR3: CASSTGTSGTGDTQYF
V: TRBV6-6
D: TRBD2
size: .
J: TRBJ2-3

DNA: TGTGCCAGCAGCTCTAGCCGGACAGGGCACTATGGCTACACCTTC
CDR3: CASSSSRTGHYGYTF
V: TRBV7-9
D: TRBD1
size: .
J: TRBJ1-2

DNA: TGTGCCAGCAGCCCGGCCAGGTTCGTTGGCTACACCTTC
CDR3: CASSPARFVGYTF
V: TRBV5-4
D: .
size: .
J: TRBJ1-2

DNA: TGTGCCAGCAGCTATCCCCTAGCGGGAGTTGGCAACAATGAGCAGTTCTTC
CDR3: CASSYPLAGVGNNEQFF
V: TRBV7-4
D: TRBD2
size: .
J: TRBJ2-1

DNA: TGTGCCAGCAGCGTAGGGGTAGCGGGGGGAACCTACAATGAGCAGTTCTTC
CDR3: CASSVGVAGGTYNEQFF
V: TRBV9
D: TRBD2
size: .
J: TRBJ2-1

DNA: TGTGCCAGCAGTTCCCGACCCGGGGGGACAGATACGCAGTATTTT
CDR3: CASSSRPGGTDTQYF
V: TRBV28
D: TRBD2
size: .
J: TRBJ2-3

DNA: TGTGCCAGTAGTATCTCTAGGACACCTGATCAGCCCCAGCATTTT
CDR3: CASSISRTPDQPQHF
V: TRBV19
D: .
size: .
J: TRBJ1-5

DNA: TGTGCCAGCAGCTTTGAGTACCGGGGAGGCTACACCTTC
CDR3: CASSFEYRGGYTF
V: TRBV7-9
D: .
size: .
J: TRBJ1-2

DNA: TGTGCCACCAGCGGGGGGGGGAGGCGTTCGCGGAATGAGCAGTTCTTC
CDR3: CATSGGGRRSRNEQFF
V: TRBV15
D: TRBD2
size: once
J: TRBJ2-1

DNA: TGTGCCAGCATGGGACTGGGTGAAAAACTGTTTTTT
CDR3: CASMGLGEKLFF
V: TRBV2
D: .
size: .
J: TRBJ1-4

DNA: TGTGCCAGCACCCCGGCCGGGACTCTCAGCTACGAGCAGTACTTC
CDR3: CASTPAGTLSYEQYF
V: TRBV6-1
D: .
size: .
J: TRBJ2-7